This T cell receptor beta chain is drawn from a study of identical twins. This clonotype was found many times. Its antigen is not identified. Everyone who gave samples was a healthy Caucasian. Trimming removed 0 bases at V and 4 bases at J, with 7 bases between. The CDR3 contains 13 residues. The germline V gene encodes CDR1 SGHRS and CDR2 YFSETQ. Whole-study findings and limits: Conclusions relied on cross-sectional statistical analysis, not following the same donors. Invariant cells of the MAIT and iNKT types might have partly distorted the zero-insertion analyses.

One entry per CDR3 protein, called by TCRdb with MiXCR from the 5' RACE reads. The repertoire holds 700,000 or so distinct CDR3 sequences, with 8.6% as singletons. The sample was also linked to a second study, of yellow fever vaccine responses in identical twins.

J is TRBJ1-2 and V is TRBV5-1, with D hard to call. The receptor was isolated from a woman aged 18 to 35 in good health. The sample comprised PBMCs. CDR3 in amino acids: CASSLEGGYGYTF. DNA for the CDR3: TGCGCCAGCAGCTTGGAGGGCGGCTATGGCTACACCTTC.